This T cell receptor beta chain was found in a study of T cell repertoires in cytomegalovirus infection. Looking at the study overall: Public TCR beta signatures marked donors with CMV infection and the matching HLA.

The sample holds many counts of this clonotype. CDR3 length equals 14 residues. Germline V gene sequence: CDR1 SEHNR, CDR2 FQNEAQ (reference sequence). V lost 0 bases and J lost 6, with 12 bases in between. MiXCR, applied by TCRdb to the reads, yields one record per CDR3 protein. Here the sample spans about 740,000 distinct CDR3 sequences, roughly a third being singletons. Source material: PBMCs. The chain couples TRBV7-9 to TRBJ2-7; D may be TRBD1 or TRBD2 (6 bases each). The source is a human donor in good health (CMV status not recorded). Some clones in this sample may be carry-over from other donors' samples. CDR3 sequence: CASSLAGGNTEQYF. The CDR3 DNA is TGTGCCAGCAGCTTAGCAGGGGGGAACACCGAGCAGTACTTC.